These 12 T cell receptor beta chains were sequenced from one sample in a study of blood T cell repertoires in COVID-19. Repertoires were generated with immunoSEQ multiplex PCR, while TCRdb's copy carries only in-frame clones and drops some. The sample yields tens of thousands of clones, approximately 77% seen once. Source material: peripheral blood. Every receptor here comes from a woman between 70 and 85 years old with COVID-19, enrolled during active disease.

The rearrangement links TRBV3-1 (or the pseudogene TRBV3-2) to TRBJ1-2; TRBD1 matches 9 bases. Germline V gives CDR1 LGHDT, CDR2 YNNKEL (reference sequence). J was trimmed by 6 bases and V by 0 bases; bases with no gene match: 17. This CDR3 has 19 amino acids. The CDR3 sequence: CASSQELVLRGQGKDGYTF. The CDR3 DNA reads TGTGCCAGCAGCCAAGAGTTGGTCCTTCGGGGACAGGGTAAGGATGGCTACACCTTC.

The chain uses TRBV7-8 and TRBJ2-3; D uncertain. This CDR3 region has 14 residues. Germline CDR1 reads SGHVS; CDR2 reads FQNEAQ. Trimming took 4 bases from V and 1 from J, leaving 9 bases between them. The CDR3 DNA reads TGTGCCAGCAGCTCCCTGAGCCGCACAGATACGCAGTATTTT. It specifies CASSSLSRTDTQYF.

The rearrangement uses TRBV28 and TRBJ2-1; TRBD2 is a possible D gene (6 bases). Between the trimmed V and J ends, which lost 2 bases and 8 bases, there was a span of 16 bases. This CDR3 region has 15 residues. The V gene's germline CDR1 is MDHEN and CDR2 SYDVKM. The CDR3 nucleotides are TGTGCCAGCAGTTTAGTCCGGGAGAGGCAGGATGAGCAGTTCTTC. As protein: CASSLVRERQDEQFF.

V usage is TRBV6-1 and J usage is TRBJ1-6; 7 bases match TRBD1. The ends lost 2 bases at V and 9 bases at J; junction bases unmatched: 10. This CDR3 comprises 16 residues. Germline CDR1 is MNHNS and CDR2 is SASEGT. The CDR3 region has the DNA TGTGCCAGCAGTGAACGTAGACAGGGCCAAAGTTCACCCCTCCACTTT. Translated, it gives CASSERRQGQSSPLHF.

The chain carries TRBV29-1 and TRBJ1-5, with TRBD1 matching over 9 bases. The V segment lost 1 base and the J segment 0 bases; nucleotides outside the gene matches: 7. CDR3 length: 17 residues. Germline V gene lookup returns CDR1 SQVTM and CDR2 ANQGSEA. In nucleotides, the CDR3 is TGCAGCGTTGAAGGTAGACAGGGGGAATATAGCAATCAGCCCCAGCATTTT. Amino acid sequence: CSVEGRQGEYSNQPQHF.

This clone was seen a few times. The gene calls are TRBV4-3 and TRBJ1-2, with 8 bases matching TRBD1. In germline, CDR1 is LGHNA, CDR2 YSLEER. The V segment lost 1 base and the J segment 7 bases; nucleotides outside the gene matches: 11. The CDR3 is 16 amino acids. The CDR3 reads CASSQVGGQGAGGYTF. The CDR3 DNA follows: TGCGCCAGCAGCCAAGTCGGAGGGCAGGGGGCTGGTGGCTACACCTTC.

This clone occurred once. The chain joins TRBV5-1 to TRBJ2-5; no reliable D call. Germline CDR1 SGHRS, CDR2 YFSETQ. CDR3 length equals 11 residues. V was pared by 1 base and J by 5 bases, with 3 bases between. The CDR3 region is CASSLSETQYF. CDR3 bases: TGCGCCAGCAGCTTGTCGGAGACCCAGTACTTC.

The rearrangement joins TRBV19 to TRBJ1-5, with TRBD1 matching over 11 bases. The CDR3 is made up of 15 amino acids. The germline CDR1 and CDR2 sequences are LNHDA and SQIVND (reference sequence). V lost 5 bases to trimming and J lost 2 bases; unmatched junction nucleotides: 2. CDR3 DNA sequence: TGTGCCAGTAGTGGACAGGGGGCACGCAATCAGCCCCAGCATTTT. This codes for CASSGQGARNQPQHF.

CDR3 in DNA: TGTGCCAGCAGTGGAGGCGGGGGGGAGACCCAGTACTTC. Its protein product is CASSGGGGETQYF. The chain recombines TRBV2 with TRBJ2-5; 8 nucleotides agree with TRBD2. Germline V gene sequence: CDR1 SNHLY, CDR2 FYNNEI. The V segment lost 4 bases and the J segment 5 bases; nucleotides outside the gene matches: 3. There are 13 residues in the CDR3.

This clone has only a few counts. V is TRBV5-4 and J is TRBJ2-3; D is undetermined. Germline V CDR1 and CDR2: SGHNT, YYREEE (reference sequence). V was cut by 1 base and J by 2 bases, with 5 bases left in between. The CDR3 consists of 13 residues. The CDR3 is CASSLSYTDTQYF. The CDR3 DNA follows: TGTGCCAGCAGCTTGTCTTACACAGATACGCAGTATTTT.

This chain joins TRBV3-1 (or the pseudogene TRBV3-2) and TRBJ1-4, with D maybe TRBD1 (5 bases). V dropped 4 bases and J dropped 3 bases, with 6 bases sitting between them. The CDR3 runs to 13 residues. The germline V gene encodes CDR1 LGHDT and CDR2 YNNKEL (reference sequence). The DNA for the CDR3 is TGTGCCAGCAGCCGGGGGGCTAATGAAAAACTGTTTTTT. It translates to CASSRGANEKLFF.

This clone turned up a few times. The chain joins TRBV9 to TRBJ2-3, with TRBD2 matching over 15 bases. The V gene end was trimmed by 4 bases and the J gene end by 4 bases; junction bases not matched to a gene: 7. There are 17 residues in the CDR3. Germline V gene lookup returns CDR1 SGDLS and CDR2 YYNGEE. CDR3 sequence: CASSPGLAGGWADTQYF. The CDR3 DNA is TGTGCCAGCAGCCCGGGACTAGCGGGGGGCTGGGCAGATACGCAGTATTTT.